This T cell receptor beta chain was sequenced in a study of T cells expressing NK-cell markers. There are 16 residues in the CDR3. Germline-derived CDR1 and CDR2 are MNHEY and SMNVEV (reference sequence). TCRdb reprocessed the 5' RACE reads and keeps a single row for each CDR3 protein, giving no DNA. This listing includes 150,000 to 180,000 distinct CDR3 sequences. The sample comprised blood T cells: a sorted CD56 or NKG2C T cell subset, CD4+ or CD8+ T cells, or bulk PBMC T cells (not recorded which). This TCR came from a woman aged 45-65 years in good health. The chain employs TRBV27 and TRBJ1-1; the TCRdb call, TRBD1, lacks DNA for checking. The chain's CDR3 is CASTPVGTGPNTEAFF.